This T cell receptor beta chain originates from a study of blood T cell repertoires in COVID-19. Study-level information: Sample material is recorded as cDNA or gDNA derived from T cells, B-cell-depleted T cells, or PBMCs.

CDR1 and CDR2 (germline): KGHSH, LQKENI. The CDR3 sequence is 12 residues long. V was shortened by 4 bases and J by 6 bases, with 10 bases between the two germline ends. Original analysis: Cell counts per sample came from amplifying reference gene primers. Clones were read by immunoSEQ multiplex PCR, and TCRdb kept only the in-frame ones, dropping some. V, J and clone size were drawn from that table, and D and trimming were deduced from the DNA. Of about 200,000 clones listed, around 80% are singletons. Sequencing was done on a sample of peripheral blood. This sequence was found in a woman between 40 and 50 years old with acute or convalescent COVID-19. The gene calls are TRBV18 and TRBJ2-7; no firm D call. The CDR3 nucleotides are TGTGCCAGCTCACATTCCGTCTCCGAGCAGTACTTC. Translating it yields CASSHSVSEQYF.